Following are 15 T cell receptor beta chains from one sample sequenced in a study of blood T cell repertoires in COVID-19. The data were produced by immunoSEQ multiplex PCR, yet TCRdb's version contains in-frame clones alone and is incomplete. The sample records 78,000 or so clones, around nine tenths being singletons. Sequencing input: peripheral blood. These receptors all stem from a man aged 45 to 65 with active or convalescent COVID-19.

The chain combines TRBV7-9 with TRBJ2-1; tentative D call: TRBD1 (6 bases). The CDR3 has 12 amino acids. V lost 3 bases, J lost 11 bases, and 11 bases lay in between. Germline V gene data show CDR1 as SEHNR and CDR2 as FQNEAQ (reference sequence). The CDR3 reads CASSFTGNKQFF. CDR3 in DNA: TGTGCCAGCAGCTTCACAGGGAATAAGCAGTTCTTC.

This clone has a handful of counts. The sample holds other DNA sequences that translate to the same CDR3. The chain links TRBV18 to TRBJ2-5, with TRBD2 identical over 13 bases. The CDR3 covers 16 residues. The germline V gene encodes CDR1 KGHSH and CDR2 LQKENI. Losses at the gene ends were 3 bases for V and 5 bases for J; bases not matched to a gene: 6. CDR3 amino acids: CASSPGTSGARETQYF. The CDR3 DNA reads TGTGCCAGCTCACCTGGGACTAGCGGGGCGAGGGAGACCCAGTACTTC.

This clone was detected only a few times. V and J are TRBV28 and TRBJ2-7; D possibly corresponds to TRBD2 (5 bases). CDR1 is MDHEN, CDR2 SYDVKM, per germline. V lost 7 bases and J 0 bases, leaving 16 bases between the germline ends. CDR3 length: 15 residues. For the CDR3, the DNA is TGTGCCAGCATCCCAGGCGGCAGCGGCTCCTACGAGCAGTACGTC. Amino acid sequence: CASIPGGSGSYEQYV.

This chain uses TRBV6-5 with TRBJ1-2; unclear D gene. The V and J ends lost 8 bases and 5 bases respectively, with 15 bases between them. The CDR3 runs 13 residues. The germline V gene encodes CDR1 MNHEY and CDR2 SVGAGI. DNA for the CDR3: TGTGCCAGCGTTACCTCCCCGGGGTATGGCTACACCTTC. Protein product: CASVTSPGYGYTF.

This chain connects TRBV18 to TRBJ1-6; no reliable D call. The V gene's germline CDR1 is KGHSH and CDR2 LQKENI. The CDR3 extends over 14 amino acids. V shed 6 bases and J shed 7 bases, with 13 bases lying between them. The CDR3 nucleotides are TGTGCCAGCTCGCCCACGCAAGAGAATTCACCCCTCCACTTT. As protein: CASSPTQENSPLHF.

This rearrangement joins TRBV6-2 or TRBV6-3 to TRBJ1-6; the D is unclear. This CDR3 region has 15 residues. Germline CDR1 MNHEY, CDR2 SVGEGT. Trimming left V 4 bases short and J 0 bases short, with 7 bases between. CDR3 in DNA: TGTGCCAGCAGTTTGCCGAGCTCCTATAATTCACCCCTCCACTTT. This gives the protein CASSLPSSYNSPLHF.

This chain links TRBV3-1 (or the pseudogene TRBV3-2) with TRBJ2-3; 8 nucleotides align to TRBD2. Germline loops: CDR1 LGHDT, CDR2 YNNKEL (reference sequence). V trimming: 0 bases; J trimming: 5 bases; junction bases outside the gene matches: 10. The CDR3 consists of 17 residues. CDR3: CASSQDFGAREGDTQYF. Written as DNA, the CDR3 is TGTGCCAGCAGCCAAGATTTCGGGGCTCGGGAGGGAGATACGCAGTATTTT.

The chain uses TRBV19 and TRBJ2-3; D possibly corresponds to TRBD2 (5 bases). Between the trimmed V and J ends, which lost 11 bases and 1 base, there was a span of 19 bases. CDR3 length: 15 amino acids. Germline V gene lookup returns CDR1 LNHDA and CDR2 SQIVND (reference sequence). CDR3 coding DNA: TGTGCCTCTAAAGGAGGCCTCGCCCGCACAGATACGCAGTATTTT. Its translation is CASKGGLARTDTQYF.

This clone turned up a few times. The chain combines TRBV6-1 with TRBJ2-7; 9 nucleotides align to TRBD2. This CDR3 spans 17 amino acids. CDR1 is MNHNS, CDR2 SASEGT, per germline. V gave up 3 bases and J gave up 3 bases; unmatched junction bases: 12. The CDR3 sequence: CASSDPWREGHYYEQYV. Here the CDR3 DNA reads TGTGCCAGCAGTGACCCCTGGCGGGAGGGACATTACTACGAGCAGTACGTC.

This rearrangement joins TRBV2 to TRBJ1-5; TRBD1 matches at 7 bases. The germline gives CDR1 SNHLY, CDR2 FYNNEI. This CDR3 has 15 residues. V trimming: 6 bases; J trimming: 0 bases; junction bases outside the gene matches: 5. CDR3 bases: TGTGCCAGCAGAGTACAGGGGATTAGCAATCAGCCCCAGCATTTT. Protein: CASRVQGISNQPQHF.

The chain combines TRBV11-2 with TRBJ1-1; TRBD1 is a possible D gene (6 bases). With 1 base removed from V and 4 bases from J, the gap between germline ends came to 13 bases. The germline V gene has CDR1 SGHAT and CDR2 FQNNGV. The CDR3 extends over 15 amino acids. CDR3: CASSLGQVRGTEAFF. CDR3 sequence (DNA): TGTGCCAGCAGCTTAGGGCAGGTCAGGGGCACTGAAGCTTTCTTT.

The gene calls are TRBV7-6 and TRBJ2-1; 9 positions match TRBD2. Per germline, CDR1 SGHVS and CDR2 FNYEAQ. The CDR3 extends over 15 amino acids. V gave up 5 bases and J gave up 4 bases; unmatched junction bases: 6. This chain's CDR3 is CASSTGLAQYNEQFF. The DNA of the CDR3 is TGTGCCAGCAGCACAGGACTAGCGCAGTACAATGAGCAGTTCTTC.

The rearrangement uses TRBV6-1 and TRBJ1-4, with 7 bases matching TRBD1. The CDR3 consists of 14 residues. The germline V gene encodes CDR1 MNHNS and CDR2 SASEGT. Unmatched junction bases numbered 2, after V lost 3 bases and J lost 4 bases. CDR3 protein: CASSETGSNEKLFF. CDR3 DNA: TGTGCCAGCAGTGAGACAGGGAGTAATGAAAAACTGTTTTTT.

V usage is TRBV5-1 and J usage is TRBJ2-3, with TRBD2 matching 7 bases. Germline values: CDR1 SGHRS, CDR2 YFSETQ. V lost 3 bases to trimming and J lost 3 bases; unmatched junction nucleotides: 10. The CDR3 runs 16 residues. The CDR3 sequence: CASSSLGRGGTDTQYF. CDR3 bases: TGCGCCAGCAGCTCACTGGGGAGGGGAGGGACAGATACGCAGTATTTT.

CDR3 bases: TGTGCCAGTAGTGACCGGGGTGAATGGAGCAATCAGCCCCAGCATTTT. It encodes CASSDRGEWSNQPQHF. This chain connects TRBV19 to TRBJ1-5; D gene ambiguous. CDR1 and CDR2 from the germline V gene are LNHDA and SQIVND (reference sequence). The CDR3 totals 16 residues. Between the trimmed V and J ends, which lost 5 bases and 1 base, there was a span of 15 bases. Filled out from reference TRBV19 and TRBJ1-5, the complete variable domain reads DGGITQSPKYLFRKEGQNVTLSCEQNLNHDAMYWYRQDPGQGLRLIYYSQIVNDFQKGDIAEGYSVSREKKESFPLTVTSAQKNPTAFYLCASSDRGEWSNQPQHFGDGTRLSIL.